Shown below are 22 T cell receptor beta chains from a single sample sequenced in a study of blood T cells in healthy people across ages (dated by TCRdb to about 2015). Library prep was done by 5' RACE. Sequencing was performed on an Illumina HiSeq 2500. A second PCR of roughly 7 to 12 cycles was run with a J-beta primer mix and a sample-barcoded 5' primer. TCRdb's own reprocessing of the public reads used fastp at Q25 and MiXCR and kept productive beta chains. Merged by CDR3 protein, the rows form single entries marked with the most common genes and DNA. This sample is represented by 800,000 or so distinct CDR3 sequences; about 62% of them were singletons. The ten largest clones capture 25% to 30% of the sample. Sequencing input: blood. These TCRs come from a man younger than 45 in good health.

This clonotype was found once. This chain joins TRBV4-3 and TRBJ2-3; 10 bases map to TRBD1. The CDR3 is 16 residues long. The germline gives CDR1 LGHNA, CDR2 YSLEER. J was trimmed by 2 bases and V by 4 bases; bases with no gene match: 6. CDR3 nucleotide sequence: TGCGCCAGCAGCCCCCATGGACAGGGGGTCACAGATACGCAGTATTTT. It specifies CASSPHGQGVTDTQYF.

The chain has TRBV7-2 and TRBJ1-2; D is undetermined. Germline CDR1 is SGHTA and CDR2 is FQGNSA. This CDR3 has 12 amino acids. Trimming left V 4 bases short and J 2 bases short, with 5 bases between. The CDR3 nucleotides are TGTGCCAGCAGCTCTGTGAACTATGGCTACACCTTC. This translates into CASSSVNYGYTF. The full variable domain, completed using reference TRBV7-2 and TRBJ1-2, is GAGVSQSPSNKVTEKGKDVELRCDPISGHTALYWYRQSLGQGLEFLIYFQGNSAPDKSGLPSDRFSAERTGGSVSTLTIQRTQQEDSAVYLCASSSVNYGYTFGSGTRLTVV.

A few counts support this clonotype. V and J are TRBV28 and TRBJ2-7; D ambiguous. V was trimmed by 7 bases and J by 2 bases, leaving 15 bases between them. Germline CDR1 reads MDHEN; CDR2 reads SYDVKM. The CDR3 is 14 amino acids. The CDR3 sequence is CASTQYTDAYEQYF. CDR3 DNA sequence: TGTGCCAGCACCCAGTATACAGATGCCTACGAGCAGTACTTC. The entire variable domain, with the rest obtained from reference TRBV28 and TRBJ2-7, is as follows: DVKVTQSSRYLVKRTGEKVFLECVQDMDHENMFWYRQDPGLGLRLIYFSYDVKMKEKGDIPEGYSVSREKKERFSLILESASTNQTSMYLCASTQYTDAYEQYFGPGTRLTVT.

In this sample, this clonotype turned up once. The genes are TRBV29-1 and TRBJ2-4, with D tentatively TRBD2 (5 bases). Germline V CDR1 and CDR2: SQVTM, ANQGSEA. CDR3 length: 14 residues. The ends were cut back, 4 bases at V and 8 bases at J, with 18 bases in the middle. This CDR3 reads CSVASGIGRDIQYF. The CDR3 coding sequence is TGCAGCGTTGCGTCTGGGATCGGGCGGGACATTCAGTACTTC. Drawing the rest from reference TRBV29-1 and TRBJ2-4, the complete variable domain is SAVISQKPSRDICQRGTSLTIQCQVDSQVTMMFWYRQQPGQSLTLIATANQGSEATYESGFVIDKFPISRPNLTFSTLTVSNMSPEDSSIYLCSVASGIGRDIQYFGAGTRLSVL.

J is TRBJ2-7 and V is TRBV20-1; the D gene is possibly TRBD2 (7 bases). The CDR3 has 12 residues. V was pared by 8 bases and J by 0 bases, with 11 bases between. The germline gives CDR1 DFQATT, CDR2 SNEGSKA (reference sequence). The CDR3 is CSLRGGSYEQYF. CDR3 nucleotides: TGCAGTCTTAGGGGGGGCTCCTACGAGCAGTACTTC.

The rearrangement links TRBV12-3 or TRBV12-4 to TRBJ2-1; 9 positions match TRBD1. With 5 bases clipped from V and 6 bases from J, the junction kept 8 bases outside the gene matches. The CDR3 covers 15 residues. CDR3 sequence: CASSPRGQGGNEQFF. The CDR3 region has the DNA TGTGCCAGCAGTCCAAGGGGACAGGGTGGCAATGAGCAGTTCTTC.

Turning to this clonotype: One base away lies a much larger clone, so this may be a sequencing read error. The chain links TRBV7-6 to TRBJ2-1; D call uncertain. Per germline, CDR1 SGHVS and CDR2 FNYEAQ. This CDR3 contains 15 residues. CDR3 protein: CASSLAESSNNEQFF. The CDR3 DNA sequence: TGTGCCAGCAGCTTAGCGGAAAGCTCCAACAATGAGCAGTTCTTC.

The chain links TRBV20-1 to TRBJ2-7, with 10 bases matching TRBD1. The CDR3 spans 15 residues. Germline V gene lookup returns CDR1 DFQATT and CDR2 SNEGSKA (reference sequence). V shed 6 bases, J shed 2 bases, and the junction held 10 bases outside the gene matches. The CDR3 DNA follows: TGCAGTGCCCTAGTAGGGGACAGGGGCCCCTACGAGCAGTACTTC. Translating it yields CSALVGDRGPYEQYF.

The chain carries TRBV18 and TRBJ2-5; D unresolved. The assigned J gene may be wrong: the sequence end matches TRBJ2-7 better. CDR1 and CDR2 from the germline V gene are KGHSH and LQKENI. There are 13 residues in the CDR3. CDR3 in DNA: TGTGCCAGCTCGCCTCAGATGGACTACGAGCAGTACTTC. It codes for CASSPQMDYEQYF.

This clonotype was picked up a small number of times. This chain joins TRBV20-1 and TRBJ2-3, with 7 nucleotides matching TRBD2. Germline CDR1 is DFQATT and CDR2 is SNEGSKA (reference sequence). The CDR3 is 17 amino acids. V dropped 0 bases and J dropped 1; count of bases not matched to a gene: 10. The CDR3 here is CSARDSGGYSGTDTQYF. CDR3 coding DNA: TGCAGTGCTAGAGATTCCGGGGGGTACTCAGGCACAGATACGCAGTATTTT.

The V gene is TRBV7-2, the J gene TRBJ2-7; D might be TRBD2 (5 bases). CDR1 is SGHTA and CDR2 is FQGNSA in the germline V gene. The CDR3 consists of 17 residues. The V and J ends lost 0 bases and 0 bases respectively, with 15 bases between them. The CDR3 nucleotides read TGTGCCAGCAGCTTAGCGGGTAGGAGGCGGAGCTCCTACGAGCAGTACTTC. Translated, it gives CASSLAGRRRSSYEQYF.

This clonotype was observed once. The rearrangement uses TRBV7-9 and TRBJ1-2, with unresolved D. Looked up from germline, CDR1 is SEHNR and CDR2 is FQNEAQ (reference sequence). The CDR3 is made up of 15 amino acids. V was shortened by 6 bases and J by 5 bases, with 19 bases between the two germline ends. The CDR3 DNA is TGTGCCAGCAGTCTTGGAGAGGGTAATAGGTATGGCTACACCTTC. Its protein is CASSLGEGNRYGYTF.

The chain links TRBV15 to TRBJ2-5; TRBD2 aligns across 7 bases. Germline-derived CDR1 and CDR2 are LNHNV and YYDKDF (reference sequence). The CDR3 sequence is 14 residues long. V lost 9 bases and J lost 4; bases outside the gene matches: 11. The CDR3 DNA follows: TGTGCCACTTCTCTGGGCGGGGAGGGAGAGACCCAGTACTTC. Residues: CATSLGGEGETQYF.

The chain has TRBV12-3 or TRBV12-4 and TRBJ1-2, with 7 bases matching TRBD1. Trimming removed 7 bases from V and 5 bases from J; junction bases left unmatched: 7. The CDR3 is made up of 13 amino acids. CDR3 protein: CASTRTGAYGYTF. The DNA for the CDR3 is TGTGCCAGCACCCGGACAGGAGCGTATGGCTACACCTTC.

As regards this clonotype: At one end, the junction sequence differs from germline, possibly due to a read error. The chain employs TRBV7-2 and TRBJ1-3; D gene unclear. The CDR3 length is 15 residues. Germline assignment: CDR1 SGHTA and CDR2 FQGNSA. The CDR3, as DNA: TGTGCCCGCAGCTTAGATCAGGTCTCTGGAAACACCATATATTTT. Translating gives CARSLDQVSGNTIYF.

This clonotype was seen more than once but under ten times. This chain connects TRBV20-1 to TRBJ2-7; 10 bases line up with TRBD2. Losses at the gene ends were 1 base for V and 4 bases for J; bases not matched to a gene: 4. This CDR3 comprises 14 residues. CDR1 is DFQATT, CDR2 SNEGSKA, per germline (reference sequence). The CDR3 region has the DNA TGCAGTGCTAGAGGAGCGGGGGGGCCTTACGAGCAGTACTTC. It specifies CSARGAGGPYEQYF.

The table lists this clonotype with a few counts. The chain is built from TRBV29-1 and TRBJ1-2; D call uncertain. Per the germline V gene, CDR1 is SQVTM and CDR2 is ANQGSEA. CDR3 length equals 14 residues. V was pared by 6 bases and J by 0 bases, with 14 bases between. CDR3 residues: CSVSPGSSNYGYTF. The DNA for the CDR3 is TGCAGCGTATCTCCCGGGAGTTCTAACTATGGCTACACCTTC.

The V and J genes are TRBV10-3 and TRBJ1-4, with 7 bases aligning to TRBD1. The CDR3 length is 16 residues. Trimming at V came to 6 bases and at J to 1 base, leaving 8 bases not matched to a gene. Germline V gene lookup returns CDR1 ENHRY and CDR2 SYGVKD. Written as DNA, the CDR3 is TGTGCCATCAGCAACCGGGACAGCAAAACTAATGAAAAACTGTTTTTT. Translated, it gives CAISNRDSKTNEKLFF.

The chain uses TRBV10-3 and TRBJ2-1; D is ambiguous. In germline, CDR1 is ENHRY, CDR2 SYGVKD. This CDR3 comprises 13 residues. Trimming removed 2 bases at V and 4 bases at J, with 6 bases between. For the CDR3, the DNA is TGTGCCATCAGTGAGGGACGATACAATGAGCAGTTCTTC. It is translated as CAISEGRYNEQFF.

The chain is built from TRBV20-1 and TRBJ2-7, with D tentatively TRBD1 or TRBD2 (6 bases each). Deletions cut 6 bases from V and 0 bases from J, with 21 bases between. The germline CDR1 and CDR2 sequences are DFQATT and SNEGSKA (reference sequence). This CDR3 is built from 16 residues. CDR3 DNA: TGCAGTGCCCAACCCGGGGTGGGGGGCGACTCCTACGAGCAGTACTTC. This translates into CSAQPGVGGDSYEQYF.

The V call is TRBV12-3 or TRBV12-4, the J call TRBJ2-7, with a tentative D call TRBD1 (6 bases). This CDR3 contains 15 residues. Trimming pared 5 bases from V and 2 bases from J, leaving 16 bases between. The chain's CDR3 is CASSLYQGQAYEQYF. The CDR3 DNA reads as TGTGCCAGCAGTCTTTACCAGGGACAAGCCTACGAGCAGTACTTC.

The J gene is TRBJ2-1, the V gene TRBV4-1, with D possibly TRBD2 on 6 matching bases. V was trimmed by 4 bases and J by 2 bases, leaving 15 bases between them. CDR1 is MGHRA, CDR2 YSYEKL, per germline. The length of the CDR3 is 16 residues. The CDR3 DNA is TGCGCCAGCAGCCTAATTACCGGGAGCACCTACAATGAGCAGTTCTTC. Its translation is CASSLITGSTYNEQFF.